This T cell receptor beta chain emerged from a study of blood T cell repertoires in COVID-19. Source study methods: Amplification of reference gene primers was used by the study to estimate nucleated cell counts. Sequenced by immunoSEQ multiplex PCR; TCRdb stores in-frame clones only, minus some. For V, J and clone size, that table is used; D and trimming come from the DNA. The sample records about 300,000 clones, roughly nine tenths being singletons. Germline CDR1 SQVTM, CDR2 ANQGSEA. V shed 4 bases and J shed 7 bases, with 13 bases lying between them. The CDR3 runs 12 residues. The specimen was peripheral blood. The V gene is TRBV29-1, the J gene TRBJ1-2, with D perhaps TRBD1 (5 bases). This receptor was taken from a man younger than 35 with active or convalescent COVID-19. Here the CDR3 reads CSVVGREGGYTF. The DNA for the CDR3 is TGCAGCGTTGTCGGCAGGGAGGGTGGCTACACCTTC.